This paragraph reports one TCR beta chain. Its target is not known. This sample was taken from a study of cytomegalovirus exposure and HLA in healthy donors. Whole-study results and caveats: Within the data, a cluster of highly shared sequence variants was likely a sequencing artifact. The study reported that TCR beta sequences accurately predicted HLA-A and HLA-B alleles in most subjects. Presence/absence analyses treated sequencing depth as roughly uniform across donors. CMV serostatus stood as the only immune exposure information on hand.

V lost 8 bases and J lost 4, with 9 bases in between. From germline, CDR1 is SNHLY and CDR2 FYNNEI. CDR3 length equals 12 residues. Primers included in the PCR were 60 Vbeta and 13 Jbeta primers. Using immunoSEQ multiplex PCR, the repertoire was profiled, and TCRdb retains in-frame clones only, with some absent. The table lists some 160,000 clones, roughly four fifths of them singletons, with around 3.1% in the top ten. The sequence derives from a woman in her thirties or forties in good health and CMV-seronegative. Sequencing was performed on PBMCs. The rearrangement joins TRBV2 to TRBJ1-5; D not resolved. The CDR3: CASQDTNQPQHF. In nucleotides, the CDR3 is TGTGCCAGCCAAGACACTAATCAGCCCCAGCATTTT.